One sample yielded the 3 T cell receptor beta chains listed below, sequenced in a study of T cell responses to AZD1222 COVID-19 vaccine. TCRdb keeps only in-frame clones here, not all; method: immunoSEQ multiplex PCR. Of about 130,000 clones listed, around 87% were seen once; the top ten hold approximately 1.4%. The source material was peripheral blood, sampled on day 0 of AZD1222 vaccination. These receptors were obtained from an adult in good health.

J is TRBJ2-7 and V is TRBV7-2; 9 bases map to TRBD1. The CDR3 has 14 residues. CDR1 SGHTA and CDR2 FQGNSA come from the germline V gene. J gave up 6 bases and V 2 bases, and 5 bases lay outside the gene matches. In DNA, the CDR3 is TGTGCCAGCAGCTTACCCGGGACAGGGACCGAGCAGTACTTC. Its protein is CASSLPGTGTEQYF.

The chain uses TRBV18 and TRBJ2-2; D may be TRBD1 (6 bases). V lost 3 bases and J lost 0, with 11 bases in between. CDR1 is KGHSH, CDR2 LQKENI, per germline. The CDR3 has 16 amino acids. This CDR3 is CASSPRTASNTGELFF. CDR3 nucleotides: TGTGCCAGCTCACCCCGGACAGCCTCGAACACCGGGGAGCTGTTTTTT.

The sample holds a few counts of this clone. The V and J genes are TRBV3-1 (or the pseudogene TRBV3-2) and TRBJ1-4, with TRBD1 matching 8 bases. Germline V gene lookup returns CDR1 LGHDT and CDR2 YNNKEL (reference sequence). V lost 1 base, J lost 3 bases, and 10 bases stayed unmatched. CDR3 length equals 18 residues. The CDR3 spells CASSQVLTGQGPNEKLFF. The DNA for the CDR3 is TGTGCCAGCAGCCAAGTCCTAACCGGACAGGGTCCTAATGAAAAACTGTTTTTT.